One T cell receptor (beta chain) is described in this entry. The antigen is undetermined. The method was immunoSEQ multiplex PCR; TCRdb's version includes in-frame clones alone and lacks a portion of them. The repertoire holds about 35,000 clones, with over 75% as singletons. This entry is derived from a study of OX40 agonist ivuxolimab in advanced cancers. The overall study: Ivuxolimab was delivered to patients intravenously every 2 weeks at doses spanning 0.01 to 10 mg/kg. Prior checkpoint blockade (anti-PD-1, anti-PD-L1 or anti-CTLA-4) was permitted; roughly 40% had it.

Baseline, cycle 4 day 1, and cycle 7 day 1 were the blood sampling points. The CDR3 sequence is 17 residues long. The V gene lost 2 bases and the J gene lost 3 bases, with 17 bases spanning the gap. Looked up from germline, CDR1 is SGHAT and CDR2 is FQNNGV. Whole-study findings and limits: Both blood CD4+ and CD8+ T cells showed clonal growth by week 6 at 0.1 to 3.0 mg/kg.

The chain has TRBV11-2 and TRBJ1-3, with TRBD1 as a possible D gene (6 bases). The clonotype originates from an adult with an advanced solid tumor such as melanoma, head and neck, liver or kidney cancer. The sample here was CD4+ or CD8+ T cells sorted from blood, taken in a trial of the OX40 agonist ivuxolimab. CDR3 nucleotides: TGTGCCAGCAGCTTACAGGGACAAATTCGAAGTGGAAACACCATATATTTT. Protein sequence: CASSLQGQIRSGNTIYF.